The T cell receptor beta chain under discussion was sequenced for a study of breast tumors, draining lymph nodes, adjacent tissues. TCRdb re-derived calls from the multiplex PCR reads in MiXCR, one entry per CDR3 protein. Among 65,000 to 80,000 distinct CDR3 sequences listed, about 20% were seen once. This clonotype was seen at least ten times. The antigen is not known. With V trimmed by 1 base and J by 4 bases, 9 bases remained unmatched. From germline, CDR1 is SGHDN and CDR2 FVKESK. This CDR3 region has 17 residues. The lymph nodes were axillary draining lymph nodes from breast cancer patients. Study-wide points: Tumor TCR diversity was below lymph nodes but above nontumor tissue. Tumor and nontumor repertoires were significantly more similar in luminal-like than in basal-like breast cancer. The lymph node origin of tumor T cells was framed as consistent with a hypothesis, not demonstrated. Most tumor T cells seemingly derive from lymph node, then expand in tumor.

This TCR came from a female donor with breast cancer. Some clones in this sample may be carry-over from other donors' samples. Sample: axillary lymph node tissue. The chain couples TRBV14 to TRBJ2-5, with 10 bases that match TRBD1. As DNA, the CDR3 is TGTGCCAGCAGCCAAGGAAGAGGATGGGACAGGGGAGAGACCCAGTACTTC. Its translation: CASSQGRGWDRGETQYF.